These T cell receptor beta chains were read from a single sample in a study of blood T cell repertoires in COVID-19. Repertoires were generated with immunoSEQ multiplex PCR, while TCRdb's copy carries only in-frame clones and drops some. In the table there are about 59,000 clones, 88% of which are singletons. Source material: peripheral blood. These receptor sequences come from a woman of 80 years or more with active COVID-19. The CDR3 runs from the conserved cysteine through the conserved F or W. D genes are given only for firm matches. Clone sizes are given selectively: once, few, many, or a class where the clone is expanded.

V gene	clone size	D gene	J gene	CDR3 DNA	CDR3 protein
TRBV4-3	NA	NA	TRBJ1-4	TGCGCCAGCAGCCAAGATGGAAGGGGCGCTAATGAAAAACTGTTTTTT	CASSQDGRGANEKLFF
TRBV28	NA	NA	TRBJ1-3	TGTGCCAGCAGTTTTGGGCGTTCGTTTGGAAACACCATATATTTT	CASSFGRSFGNTIYF
TRBV18	NA	TRBD2	TRBJ2-1	TGTGCCAGCTCATCCAAACTAGCGGGGGTCTCAGACAATGAGCAGTTCTTC	CASSSKLAGVSDNEQFF
TRBV3-1/TRBV3-2	NA	TRBD2	TRBJ2-5	TGTGCCAGCAGCCTATTCTGGACTAGCGGGGGACAAGAGACCCAGTACTTC	CASSLFWTSGGQETQYF
TRBV15	NA	TRBD1	TRBJ2-2	TGTGCCACCAGCAGAGAGGGCGGGACAGGGAACACCGGGGAGCTGTTTTTT	CATSREGGTGNTGELFF
TRBV10-3	NA	NA	TRBJ1-1	TGTGCCATCAGTGAACAGGCGGCGTACACTGAAGCTTTCTTT	CAISEQAAYTEAFF
TRBV7-9	NA	NA	TRBJ2-2	TGTGCCAGCAGGTCGGGAATTTGGCGCACCGGGGAGCTGTTTTTT	CASRSGIWRTGELFF
TRBV30	NA	NA	TRBJ2-3	TGTGCCTGGAGTGAACTAGCAACGGATACGCAGTATTTT	CAWSELATDTQYF
TRBV5-1	NA	TRBD2	TRBJ2-1	TGCGCCAGCAGCCGCGGGGGGGCGGAGCATGAGCAGTTCTTC	CASSRGGAEHEQFF
TRBV6-2/TRBV6-3	few	NA	TRBJ2-7	TGTGCCAGCAGTTACACAGGCGTCTCCTACGAGCAGTACTTC	CASSYTGVSYEQYF
TRBV13	NA	NA	TRBJ2-5	TGTGCCAGCAGCTTGGGCGGGGAAGGAGAGACCCAGTACTTC	CASSLGGEGETQYF
TRBV10-2	few	NA	TRBJ1-5	TGCGCCAGCAGTGAGAGTACGGTCAATCAGCCCCAGCATTTT	CASSESTVNQPQHF
TRBV5-1	NA	TRBD2	TRBJ2-1	TGCGCCAGCAGCTTCGCGGGGGGGCTGTCCTACAATGAGCAGTTCTTC	CASSFAGGLSYNEQFF
TRBV5-1	NA	TRBD1	TRBJ1-1	TGCGCCAGCAGCTTGGGACAGGGGGCGGTTGAAGCTTTCTTT	CASSLGQGAVEAFF
TRBV7-2	once	NA	TRBJ1-6	TGTGCCAGCAGCTTATCGGGGTTCTCACCCCTCCACTTT	CASSLSGFSPLHF
TRBV10-3	NA	NA	TRBJ2-7	TGTGCCATCAGTGGGGCCGAGGACTCGGACGAGCAGTACTTC	CAISGAEDSDEQYF
TRBV18	NA	TRBD2	TRBJ2-3	TGTGCCAGCTCACCAGGGCTAGCGGGTCCAGATACGCAGTATTTT	CASSPGLAGPDTQYF
TRBV4-1	NA	TRBD2	TRBJ2-5	TGCGCCAGCAGCCGCCTAGCGGGAGAGACCCAGTACTTC	CASSRLAGETQYF
TRBV25-1	NA	TRBD1	TRBJ2-7	TGTGCCAGCAGTGACGACAGGGGGTTGAACGAGCAGTACTTC	CASSDDRGLNEQYF
TRBV4-1	NA	NA	TRBJ2-7	TGCGCCAGCAGCCGAAGAGGCGTCAGGGATGGCTACGAGCAGTACTTC	CASSRRGVRDGYEQYF
TRBV5-4	once	TRBD2	TRBJ2-1	TGTGCCAGCAGCTATAGACTAGCGGAGAGCAATGAGCAGTTCTTC	CASSYRLAESNEQFF
TRBV19	NA	TRBD1	TRBJ1-1	TGTGCCAGTAGACGGACAGGGGAGACGACTGAAGCTTTCTTT	CASRRTGETTEAFF
TRBV7-9	NA	NA	TRBJ1-2	TGTGCCAGCAGCTACAAGACAGAGGATGGCTACACCTTC	CASSYKTEDGYTF
TRBV28	once	TRBD1	TRBJ1-1	TGTGCCAGCCGGACAGGGGGCGTAGGGGAAGCTTTCTTT	CASRTGGVGEAFF
TRBV5-5	NA	NA	TRBJ2-7	TGTGCCAGCAGCTTGGGACTAGGCTACGAGCAGTACTTC	CASSLGLGYEQYF
TRBV11-2	NA	NA	TRBJ1-1	TGTGCCAGCAGCTTTCGGGGGTACACTGAAGCTTTCTTT	CASSFRGYTEAFF
TRBV2	NA	TRBD1	TRBJ1-1	TGTGCCACTAGGACAGGGGACACTGAAGCTTTCTTT	CATRTGDTEAFF
TRBV6-6	NA	TRBD1	TRBJ1-4	TGTGCCAGCAGCCCTAACTCCGGGACAGTCGAAAAACTGTTTTTT	CASSPNSGTVEKLFF
TRBV5-8	NA	TRBD1	TRBJ2-1	TGTGCCAGCAGCTTATACAGAGGGGGCGCCTACAATGAGCAGTTCTTC	CASSLYRGGAYNEQFF
TRBV9	NA	NA	TRBJ1-1	TGTGCCAGCAGCGTTAATTCAGGGGACACTGAAGCTTTCTTT	CASSVNSGDTEAFF
TRBV19	NA	NA	TRBJ2-1	TGTGCCAGTAGCCCGGACATTAGTTACAATGAGCAGTTCTTC	CASSPDISYNEQFF
TRBV6-5	NA	NA	TRBJ1-5	TGTGCCAGCAGTAAACAGGGAAGCAATCAGCCCCAGCATTTT	CASSKQGSNQPQHF
TRBV5-4	NA	NA	TRBJ2-3	TGTGCCAGCAGCTTTAGGACATTCCAAAGGGATACGCAGTATTTT	CASSFRTFQRDTQYF
TRBV7-9	NA	TRBD1	TRBJ2-3	TGTGCCAGCAGCCCCCCCGACAGGGGAGGAAGCACAGATACGCAGTATTTT	CASSPPDRGGSTDTQYF
TRBV18	NA	NA	TRBJ2-2	TGTGCCAGCTCACCTAACGACTGGTACGCCGGGGAGCTGTTTTTT	CASSPNDWYAGELFF
TRBV7-2	NA	NA	TRBJ2-5	TGTGCCAGCAGCCCACGGACAGTCTCGGAGACCCAGTACTTC	CASSPRTVSETQYF
TRBV6-5	NA	TRBD1	TRBJ2-4	TGTGCCAGCAACCGGGACAGGGAAGACATTCAGTACTTC	CASNRDREDIQYF
TRBV6-5	NA	NA	TRBJ2-3	TGTGCCAGCAGGATAGTCCCAGATACGCAGTATTTT	CASRIVPDTQYF
TRBV9	NA	NA	TRBJ1-6	TGTGCCAGCAGCGCGGGACTATATAATTCACCCCTCCACTTT	CASSAGLYNSPLHF
TRBV4-1	NA	TRBD1	TRBJ2-7	TGCGCCAGCAGCCTGACAGGGGGCTACGAGCAGTACTTC	CASSLTGGYEQYF
TRBV5-1	NA	TRBD2	TRBJ2-1	TGCGCCAGCAGCTCCGCGGGGGAACGGTACAATGAGCAGTTCTTC	CASSSAGERYNEQFF
TRBV7-2	NA	TRBD1	TRBJ2-3	TGTGCCAGCAGCACTAGACAGGGGCGGACAGATACGCAGTATTTT	CASSTRQGRTDTQYF
TRBV18	NA	TRBD1	TRBJ2-7	TGTGCCAGCTCACCAGCAGGGGGCGGCTACGAGCAGTACTTC	CASSPAGGGYEQYF
TRBV5-1	NA	NA	TRBJ2-3	TGCGCCAGCAGCTTTGGTCTAGCCCAAGATACGCAGTATTTT	CASSFGLAQDTQYF
TRBV4-1	NA	NA	TRBJ2-6	TGCGCCAGCAGCCAAGTTGCGGGAAACTCTGGGGCCAACGTCCTGACTTTC	CASSQVAGNSGANVLTF
TRBV28	NA	NA	TRBJ2-1	TGTGCCAGCAGTTTACTTAGCTTTGAGCAGTTCTTC	CASSLLSFEQFF
TRBV7-9	NA	NA	TRBJ2-7	TGTGCCAGCAGCCCCAGCAGCGACGAGCAGTACTTC	CASSPSSDEQYF
TRBV2	NA	NA	TRBJ2-2	TGTGCCAGCAGCCGTGACACCGGGGAGCTGTTTTTT	CASSRDTGELFF
TRBV6-5	NA	TRBD1	TRBJ2-2	TGTGCCAGCAGTTACTCGGACAGGGCTCCCGGGGAGCTGTTTTTT	CASSYSDRAPGELFF
TRBV7-9	NA	NA	TRBJ2-5	TGTGCCAGCAGCCCCGGAGGGCAAGAGACCCAGTACTTC	CASSPGGQETQYF